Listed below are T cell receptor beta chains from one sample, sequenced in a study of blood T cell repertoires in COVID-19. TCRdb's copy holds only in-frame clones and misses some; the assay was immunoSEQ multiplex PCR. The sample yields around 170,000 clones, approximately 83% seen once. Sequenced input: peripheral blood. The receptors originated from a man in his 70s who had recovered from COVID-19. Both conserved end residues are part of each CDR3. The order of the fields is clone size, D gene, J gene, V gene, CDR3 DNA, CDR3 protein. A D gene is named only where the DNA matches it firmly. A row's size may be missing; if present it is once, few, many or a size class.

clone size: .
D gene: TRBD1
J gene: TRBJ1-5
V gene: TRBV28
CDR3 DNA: TGTGCCAGCACCCGTAGATACAGGGGAGGCAATCAGCCCCAGCATTTT
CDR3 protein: CASTRRYRGGNQPQHF

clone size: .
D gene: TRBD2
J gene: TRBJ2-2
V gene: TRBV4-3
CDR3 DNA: TGCGCCAGCAGCCTCCTCCCGACTAGCGTCGGAGCCGGGGAGCTGTTTTTT
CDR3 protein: CASSLLPTSVGAGELFF

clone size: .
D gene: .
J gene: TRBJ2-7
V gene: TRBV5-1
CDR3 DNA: TGCGCCAGCAAAAGTACTAACTCCTACGAGCAGTACTTC
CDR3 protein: CASKSTNSYEQYF

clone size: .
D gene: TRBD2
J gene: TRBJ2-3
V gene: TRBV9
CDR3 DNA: TGTGCCAGCAGCGTAGTGGGCGGGGGAGATACGCAGTATTTT
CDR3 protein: CASSVVGGGDTQYF

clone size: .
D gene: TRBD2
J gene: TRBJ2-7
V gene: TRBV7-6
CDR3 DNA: TGTGCCAGCAGCCCCCCAGGGTCCGGGAGGGGGTACGAGCAGTACTTC
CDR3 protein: CASSPPGSGRGYEQYF

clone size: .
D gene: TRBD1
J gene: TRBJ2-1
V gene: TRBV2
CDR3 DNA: TGTGCCAGCAGCATCGGGACAGGGGGGTGGAATGAGCAGTTCTTC
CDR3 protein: CASSIGTGGWNEQFF

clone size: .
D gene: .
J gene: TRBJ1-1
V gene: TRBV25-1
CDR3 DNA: TGTGCCAGCAGAAAGGAGCAGGGAAGCACTGAAGCTTTCTTT
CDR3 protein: CASRKEQGSTEAFF

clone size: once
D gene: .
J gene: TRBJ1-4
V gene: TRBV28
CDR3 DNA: TGTGCCAGCAGCTCCCTGGGCGTGTCTAATGAAAAACTGTTTTTT
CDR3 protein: CASSSLGVSNEKLFF

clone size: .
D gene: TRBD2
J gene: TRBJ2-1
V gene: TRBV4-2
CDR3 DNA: TGTGCCAGCAGCCAGAGCGGGAGGGTCCCCAATGAGCAGTTCTTC
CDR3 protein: CASSQSGRVPNEQFF

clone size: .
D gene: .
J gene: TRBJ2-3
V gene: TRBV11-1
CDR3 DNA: TGTGCCAGCAGCTTAGTCCTAGATACGCAGTATTTT
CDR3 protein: CASSLVLDTQYF

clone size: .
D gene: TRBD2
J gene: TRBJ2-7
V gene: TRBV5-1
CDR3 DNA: TGCGCCAGCAGCTTGACTAGCGGGAGAACTCCCTACGAGCAGTACTTC
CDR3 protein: CASSLTSGRTPYEQYF

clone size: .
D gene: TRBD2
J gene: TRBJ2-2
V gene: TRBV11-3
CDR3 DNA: TGTGCCAGCAGCTTAGTTGGGAGCGGGAGAGGGACCGGGGAGCTGTTTTTT
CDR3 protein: CASSLVGSGRGTGELFF

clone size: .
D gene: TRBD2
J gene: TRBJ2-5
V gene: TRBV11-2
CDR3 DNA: TGTGCCAGCAGTACCACTAGCGGAACGCAAGAGACCCAGTACTTC
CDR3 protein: CASSTTSGTQETQYF

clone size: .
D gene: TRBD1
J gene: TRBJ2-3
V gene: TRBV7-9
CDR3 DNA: TGTGCCAGCAGCTTTTCCCGGGACAGCTTCACAGATACGCAGTATTTT
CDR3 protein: CASSFSRDSFTDTQYF

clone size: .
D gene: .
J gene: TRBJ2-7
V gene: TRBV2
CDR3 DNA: TGTGCCAGCAGAGACTCCGGGACAAGCTCCTACGAGCAGTACTTC
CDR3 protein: CASRDSGTSSYEQYF

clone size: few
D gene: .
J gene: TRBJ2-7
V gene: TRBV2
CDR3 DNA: TGTGCCAGCAAACAAGGGGCATATAGCGAGCAGTACTTC
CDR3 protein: CASKQGAYSEQYF

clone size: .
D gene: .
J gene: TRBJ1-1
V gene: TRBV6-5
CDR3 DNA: TGTGCCAGCAAAAACCCTGACAGTTACACTGAAGCTTTCTTT
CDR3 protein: CASKNPDSYTEAFF

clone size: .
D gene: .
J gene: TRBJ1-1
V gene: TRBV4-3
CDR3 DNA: TGCGCCAGCAGCCAAGAGGCGGGGGTGAACACTGAAGCTTTCTTT
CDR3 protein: CASSQEAGVNTEAFF

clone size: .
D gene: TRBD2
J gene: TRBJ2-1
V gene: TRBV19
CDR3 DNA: TGTGCCAGTAGTATAGGGGGACTAGTGACGATTGAGCAGTTCTTC
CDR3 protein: CASSIGGLVTIEQFF

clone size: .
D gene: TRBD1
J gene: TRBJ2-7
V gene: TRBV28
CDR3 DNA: TGTGCCAGCAGCTCCGGACAGGGGATCGCCGAGCAGTACTTC
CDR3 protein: CASSSGQGIAEQYF

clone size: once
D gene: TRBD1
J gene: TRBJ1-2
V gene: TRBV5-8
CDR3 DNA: TGTGCCAGCAGCGAGGGACAGGTCCCGAGGATCTATGGCTACACCTTC
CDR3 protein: CASSEGQVPRIYGYTF

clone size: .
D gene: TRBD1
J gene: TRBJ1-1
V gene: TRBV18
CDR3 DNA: TGTGCCAGCTCATCGTCTCGGAGGGGGCTGAACACTGAAGCTTTCTTT
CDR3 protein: CASSSSRRGLNTEAFF

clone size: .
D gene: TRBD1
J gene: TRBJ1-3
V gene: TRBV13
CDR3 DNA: TGTGCCAGCAGCTCCCGGGACAGGGACTCTGGAAACACCATATATTTT
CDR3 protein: CASSSRDRDSGNTIYF

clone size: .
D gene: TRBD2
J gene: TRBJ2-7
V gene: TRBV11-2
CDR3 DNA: TGTGCCAGCAGCTTAGTATGGGGATTAGCGGGCTCCTACGAGCAGTACTTC
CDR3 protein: CASSLVWGLAGSYEQYF

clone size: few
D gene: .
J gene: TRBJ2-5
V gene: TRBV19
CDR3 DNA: TGTGCCAGTAGTATAGGCCAGGAACGCGAGACCCAGTACTTC
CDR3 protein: CASSIGQERETQYF

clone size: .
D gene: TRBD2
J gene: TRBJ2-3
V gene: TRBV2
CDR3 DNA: TGTGCCAGCAGACCGGGACTAGCGGGAGGGCATCAAGATACGCAGTATTTT
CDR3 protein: CASRPGLAGGHQDTQYF

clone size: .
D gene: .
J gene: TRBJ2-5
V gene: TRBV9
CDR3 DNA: TGTGCCAGCAGCCCAGGACGGAGGATTCGGGCAGGCCAAGAGACCCAGTACTTC
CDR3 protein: CASSPGRRIRAGQETQYF

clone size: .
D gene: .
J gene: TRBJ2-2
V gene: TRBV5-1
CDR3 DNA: TGCGCCAGCAGCTTTGGGACTTCGAACACCGGGGAGCTGTTTTTT
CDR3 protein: CASSFGTSNTGELFF

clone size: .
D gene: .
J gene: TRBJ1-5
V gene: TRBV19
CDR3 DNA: TGTGCCAGTAGAGGAGGGGTGGCAGTCAATAGCAATCAGCCCCAGCATTTT
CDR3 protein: CASRGGVAVNSNQPQHF

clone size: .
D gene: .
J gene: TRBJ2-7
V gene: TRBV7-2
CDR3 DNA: TGTGCCAGCAACCCTACCGGCGGCCTAGGTGAGCAGTACTTC
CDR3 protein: CASNPTGGLGEQYF

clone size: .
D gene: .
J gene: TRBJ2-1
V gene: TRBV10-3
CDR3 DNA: TGTGCCTCCAACTCCATAAGCGGACTTTACAATGAGCAGTTCTTC
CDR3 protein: CASNSISGLYNEQFF

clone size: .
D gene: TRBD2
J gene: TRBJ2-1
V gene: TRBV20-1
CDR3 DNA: TGCAGTGCTAGTGGACTAGCGGGAGTTAATGAGCAGTTCTTC
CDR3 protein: CSASGLAGVNEQFF

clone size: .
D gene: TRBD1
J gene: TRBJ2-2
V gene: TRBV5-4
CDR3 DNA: TGTGCCAGCAGGCGGACAGGGCTGAACACCGGGGAGCTGTTTTTT
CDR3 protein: CASRRTGLNTGELFF

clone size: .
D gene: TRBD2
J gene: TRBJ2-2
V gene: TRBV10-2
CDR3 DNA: TGCGCCAGCAGAGGGACTAGCGGGAACACCGGGGAGCTGTTTTTT
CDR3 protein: CASRGTSGNTGELFF

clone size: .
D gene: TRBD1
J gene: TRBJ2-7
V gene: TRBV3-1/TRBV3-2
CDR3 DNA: TGTGCCAGCAGCCGGACTCCGGGACAGGCCAACTACGAGCAGTACTTC
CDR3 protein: CASSRTPGQANYEQYF

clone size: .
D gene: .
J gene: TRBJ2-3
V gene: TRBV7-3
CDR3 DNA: TGTGCCAGCAGCTTATTTGGAGGGCCGGAAGATACGCAGTATTTT
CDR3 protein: CASSLFGGPEDTQYF

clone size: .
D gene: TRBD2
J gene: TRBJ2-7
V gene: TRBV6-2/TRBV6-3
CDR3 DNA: TGTGCCAGCAGTTACCCAATGACCCCGGGACTAGCGGGATACGAGCAGTACTTC
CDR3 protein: CASSYPMTPGLAGYEQYF

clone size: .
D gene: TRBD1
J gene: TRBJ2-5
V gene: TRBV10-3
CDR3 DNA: TGTGCCACCCTTGAGGGGACAGGGGCGCAAGAGACCCAGTACTTC
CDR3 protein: CATLEGTGAQETQYF

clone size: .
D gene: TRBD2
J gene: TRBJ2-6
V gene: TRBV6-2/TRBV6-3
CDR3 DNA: TGTGCCAGCAGCAGCCCGGGACTAGCGGATAGGTGTTCTGGGGCCAACGTCCTGACTTTC
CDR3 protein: CASSSPGLADRCSGANVLTF

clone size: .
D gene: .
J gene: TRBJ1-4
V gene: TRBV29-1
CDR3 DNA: TGCAGCGTTGCCCGGGCGGGAAATGAAAAACTGTTTTTT
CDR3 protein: CSVARAGNEKLFF

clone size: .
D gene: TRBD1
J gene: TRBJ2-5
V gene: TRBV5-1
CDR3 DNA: TGCGCCAGCAGCTTGGTACAGGGGATGGGGGAGACCCAGTACTTC
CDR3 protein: CASSLVQGMGETQYF

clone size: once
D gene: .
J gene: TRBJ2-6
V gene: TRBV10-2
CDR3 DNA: TGCGCCAGCAGGGCAGGGGCCGGGGCCAACGTCCTGACTTTC
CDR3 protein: CASRAGAGANVLTF